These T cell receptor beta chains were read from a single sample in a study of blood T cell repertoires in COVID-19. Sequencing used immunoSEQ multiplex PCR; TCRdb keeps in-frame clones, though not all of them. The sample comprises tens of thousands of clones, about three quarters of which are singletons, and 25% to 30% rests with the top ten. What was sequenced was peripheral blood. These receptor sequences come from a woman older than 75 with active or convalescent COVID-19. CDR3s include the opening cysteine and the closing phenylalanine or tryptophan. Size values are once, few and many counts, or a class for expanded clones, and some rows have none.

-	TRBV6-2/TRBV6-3	CASSYPDRGGQYF
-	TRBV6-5	CASPRLTIYF
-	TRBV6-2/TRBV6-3	CASSYGQGPSSTF
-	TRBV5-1	CASSLDALGTYNSPLHF
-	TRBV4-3	CASSTGQGIRPLHF
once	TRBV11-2	CASSLIPSYRGGTEAFF
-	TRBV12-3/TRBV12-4	CASSLNGAYEQYF
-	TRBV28	CATRGQGETKNIQYF
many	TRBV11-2	CASRSYQGTTYEQYF
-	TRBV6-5	CASSYDRSEAFF
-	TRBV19	CASSIAGGADEQFF
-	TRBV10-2	CASSNRESYGYTF
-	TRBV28	CASSLRPGGWGTEAFF
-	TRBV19	CASSMTSGGQYNEQFF
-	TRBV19	CASSTPQGAAEAFF
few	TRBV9	CASSGEKGATEAFF
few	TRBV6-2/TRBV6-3	CASSFLSNTEAFF